This T cell receptor (beta chain) was found in a study of CD8 T cells in ankylosing spondylitis. General observations from the study: Blood from ankylosing spondylitis patients appeared to carry a characteristic roughly 8-variant TCR beta motif. Disease-linked clones proved CD8+ and comparatively uncommon in peripheral blood. Reportedly, matched ankylosing spondylitis synovial fluid was significantly enriched for disease-linked clones.

Comments on this clonotype: Its antigen is currently unknown.

Germline V CDR1 and CDR2: DFQATT, SNEGSKA (reference sequence). The CDR3 consists of 17 residues. Unmatched junction bases numbered 12, after V lost 1 base and J lost 4 bases. Scientists made TCR beta libraries using quantitative 5'-RACE with molecular barcodes. From the 5' RACE reads, TCRdb called clonotypes with MiXCR, one entry per CDR3 protein. The top ten clones hold 55% to 75% of a sample with 85,000 to 90,000 distinct CDR3 sequences, around 25% of them seen once. This rearrangement joins TRBV20-1 to TRBJ1-3, with 8 bases that match TRBD1. The sequenced sample consisted of blood, either unsorted or a sorted T cell fraction (not recorded which). The clonotype comes from a male donor with ankylosing spondylitis or in good health (not recorded which). CDR3 coding DNA: TGCAGTGCTAGAGCCTCCTCCTCAGGGGGCATCGGAAACACCATATATTTT. It yields the protein CSARASSSGGIGNTIYF.